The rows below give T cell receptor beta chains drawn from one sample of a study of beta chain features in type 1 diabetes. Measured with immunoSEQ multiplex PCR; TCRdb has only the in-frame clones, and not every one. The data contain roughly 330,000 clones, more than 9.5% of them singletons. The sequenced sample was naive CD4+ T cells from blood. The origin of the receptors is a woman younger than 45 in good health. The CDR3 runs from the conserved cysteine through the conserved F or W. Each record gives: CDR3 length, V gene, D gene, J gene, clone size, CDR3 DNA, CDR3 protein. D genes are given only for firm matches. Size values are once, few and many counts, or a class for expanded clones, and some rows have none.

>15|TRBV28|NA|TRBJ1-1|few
TGTGCCAGCAGCCTAGGCGGCAACCTGAACACTGAAGCTTTCTTT
CASSLGGNLNTEAFF
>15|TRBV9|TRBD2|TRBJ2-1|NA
TGTGCCAGCAGCGTAGAAGCGGGAGTGGGCAATGAGCAGTTCTTC
CASSVEAGVGNEQFF
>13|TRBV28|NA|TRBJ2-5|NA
TGTGCCAGCTTTGGACAGCCGACGGAGACCCAGTACTTC
CASFGQPTETQYF
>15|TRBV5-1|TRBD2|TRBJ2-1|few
TGCGCCAGCAGCCCACTAGCGGGAGGGCCCCGGGAGCAGTTCTTC
CASSPLAGGPREQFF
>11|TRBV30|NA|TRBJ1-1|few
TGTGCCTGCGCCGGTTGGACTGAAGCTTTCTTT
CACAGWTEAFF
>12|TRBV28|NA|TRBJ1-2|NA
TGTGCCAGCAGCCCGCAGGGCTATGGCTACACCTTC
CASSPQGYGYTF
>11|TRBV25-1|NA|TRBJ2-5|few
TGTGGGACAGCCCTGGGGGAGACCCAGTACTTC
CGTALGETQYF
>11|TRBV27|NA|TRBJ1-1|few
TGTGCCAGCCCCAGGAACACTGAAGCTTTCTTT
CASPRNTEAFF
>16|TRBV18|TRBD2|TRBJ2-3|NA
TGTGCCAGCTCACCGTGGACTAGCGGGAGTTCAGATACGCAGTATTTT
CASSPWTSGSSDTQYF
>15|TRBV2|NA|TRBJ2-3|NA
TGTGCCAGCAGTGAAGCGCCCGGTGGCACAGATACGCAGTATTTT
CASSEAPGGTDTQYF
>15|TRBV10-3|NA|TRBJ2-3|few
TGTGCCATCAGTGAGTCGGCAGTAACCACAGATACGCAGTATTTT
CAISESAVTTDTQYF
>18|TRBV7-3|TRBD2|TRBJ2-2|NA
TGTGCCAGCAGCTCGACCCGGACTAGCGGGAGTACCACCGGGGAGCTGTTTTTT
CASSSTRTSGSTTGELFF
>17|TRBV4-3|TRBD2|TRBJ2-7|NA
TGCGCCAGCAGCAAAGAACTTAGCGGGAGTGACTACTACGAGCAGTACTTC
CASSKELSGSDYYEQYF
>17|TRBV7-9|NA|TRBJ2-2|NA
TGTGCCAGCCGTAGGAAAGAGGAGACTAGTTATACCGGGGAGCTGTTTTTT
CASRRKEETSYTGELFF
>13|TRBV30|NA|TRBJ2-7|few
TGTGCCTGGAGTGGGGGGCAGGGAAGCGAGCAGTACTTC
CAWSGGQGSEQYF
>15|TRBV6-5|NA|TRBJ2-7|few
TGTGCCAGCAGTCTAGGAGGGACAGAGACCTACGAGCAGTACTTC
CASSLGGTETYEQYF